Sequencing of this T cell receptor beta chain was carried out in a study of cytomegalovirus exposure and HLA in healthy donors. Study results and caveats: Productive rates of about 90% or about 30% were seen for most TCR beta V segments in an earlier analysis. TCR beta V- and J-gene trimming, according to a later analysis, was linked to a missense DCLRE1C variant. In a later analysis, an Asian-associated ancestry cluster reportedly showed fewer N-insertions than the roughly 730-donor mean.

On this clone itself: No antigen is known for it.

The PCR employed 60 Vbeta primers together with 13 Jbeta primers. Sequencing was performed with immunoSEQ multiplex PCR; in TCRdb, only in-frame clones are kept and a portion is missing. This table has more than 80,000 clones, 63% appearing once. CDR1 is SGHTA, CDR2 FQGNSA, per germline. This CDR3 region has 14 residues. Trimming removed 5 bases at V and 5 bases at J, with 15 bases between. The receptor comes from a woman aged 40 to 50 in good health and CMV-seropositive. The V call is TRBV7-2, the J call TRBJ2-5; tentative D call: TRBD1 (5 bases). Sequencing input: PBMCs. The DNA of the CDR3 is TGTGCCAGCAGCCCCTGGGGCGGTGGCGAGACCCAGTACTTC. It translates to CASSPWGGGETQYF.